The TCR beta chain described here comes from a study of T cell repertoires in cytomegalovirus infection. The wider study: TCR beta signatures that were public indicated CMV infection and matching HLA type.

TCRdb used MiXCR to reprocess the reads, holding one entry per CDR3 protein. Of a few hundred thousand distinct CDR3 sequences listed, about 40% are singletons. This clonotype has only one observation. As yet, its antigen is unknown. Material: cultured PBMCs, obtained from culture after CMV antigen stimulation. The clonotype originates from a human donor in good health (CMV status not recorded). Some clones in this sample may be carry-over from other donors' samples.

The CDR3 protein is CASSGTRAWSPLHF. The CDR3 nucleotides read TGTGCCAGCAGCGGGACAAGGGCATGGTCACCCCTCCACTTT. The rearrangement uses TRBV7-1 and TRBJ1-6; perhaps TRBD1 as D (6 bases). TRBV7-1 is marked as an open reading frame, function uncertain. The CDR3 consists of 14 residues. V lost 5 bases to trimming and J lost 10 bases, with 15 bases between them.